The 27 T cell receptor beta chains in this list originate from one sample, sequenced in a study of monozygotic twins with inflammatory bowel disease. TCRdb derives one entry per CDR3 protein from the 5' RACE reads, leaving out DNA. There are just over 300,000 distinct CDR3 sequences in the sample, with approximately 5.9% held by the top ten. The sequenced material came from blood. The receptor set was obtained from a human donor with ulcerative colitis or Crohn's disease, or a healthy co-twin of an affected twin (not recorded which).

The chain combines TRBV20-1 with TRBJ1-2; TCRdb reports TRBD1, a call that lacks DNA to check it against. The germline CDR1 and CDR2 sequences are DFQATT and SNEGSKA (reference sequence). This CDR3 region has 13 residues. CDR3 amino acids: CSAGAGGGYGYTF.

The V gene is TRBV7-2, the J gene TRBJ1-1. This CDR3 spans 15 amino acids. Looked up from germline, CDR1 is SGHTA and CDR2 is FQGNSA. The CDR3 region is CASSLDGRRNTEAFF.

This sequence joins TRBV20-1 and TRBJ1-2. CDR3 length: 12 amino acids. The germline V gene encodes CDR1 DFQATT and CDR2 SNEGSKA (reference sequence). The CDR3 region is CSASRLTYGYTF.

This chain links TRBV2 with TRBJ2-3; TCRdb indicates TRBD1, and absent DNA this call remains unverified. Germline loops: CDR1 SNHLY, CDR2 FYNNEI. The CDR3 totals 15 residues. The CDR3 here is CASESDSYHTDTQYF.

V gene TRBV20-1 combines with J gene TRBJ2-1; the TCRdb call, TRBD1, lacks DNA for checking. The germline CDR1 and CDR2 sequences are DFQATT and SNEGSKA (reference sequence). The CDR3 totals 13 residues. The CDR3: CSARAFRGNEQFF.

The chain uses TRBV6-5 and TRBJ2-5; the TCRdb D gene call, TRBD1, has no DNA to confirm it. This CDR3 spans 12 amino acids. Looked up from germline, CDR1 is MNHEY and CDR2 is SVGAGI. CDR3 in amino acids: CASGDRRETQYF.

The V gene is TRBV6-2 or TRBV6-3, the J gene TRBJ2-5; the TCRdb call, TRBD2, lacks DNA for checking. There are 16 residues in the CDR3. Looked up from germline, CDR1 is MNHEY and CDR2 is SVGEGT. The CDR3: CASRGLAGSVRETQYF.

The chain links TRBV27 to TRBJ2-4; TCRdb's D call, TRBD1, is unchecked because there is no DNA. Germline values: CDR1 MNHEY, CDR2 SMNVEV (reference sequence). The CDR3 runs to 13 residues. The CDR3 protein is CASSLVGGNIQYF.

The chain has TRBV25-1 and TRBJ2-1; lacking DNA, the TRBD1 call made by TCRdb goes unchecked. Looked up from germline, CDR1 is MGHDK and CDR2 is SYGVNS. The CDR3 has 11 residues. This chain's CDR3 is CASRTGAEQFF.

The chain combines TRBV27 with TRBJ2-7. The CDR3 is 13 amino acids. The germline V gene has CDR1 MNHEY and CDR2 SMNVEV (reference sequence). CDR3 protein: CASSGRHSYEQYF.

The rearrangement joins TRBV19 to TRBJ1-5; as DNA is missing, the TRBD1 call by TCRdb cannot be tested. The CDR3 sequence is 11 residues long. Germline V gene lookup returns CDR1 LNHDA and CDR2 SQIVND (reference sequence). This chain's CDR3 is CANRACQPQHF.

The V call is TRBV6-1, the J call TRBJ2-7; with no DNA, the TCRdb D assignment of TRBD1 cannot be verified. Germline assignment: CDR1 MNHNS and CDR2 SASEGT. CDR3 size: 13 residues. The CDR3 protein is CASTPSFTGEQYF.

J is TRBJ2-5 and V is TRBV5-5. Per germline, CDR1 SGHKS and CDR2 YYEKEE (reference sequence). This CDR3 is built from 14 residues. CDR3 residues: CASSLERVQESQYF.

The V and J genes are TRBV30 and TRBJ1-5. The CDR3 is 16 amino acids. Germline CDR1 is GTSNPN and CDR2 is SVGIG (reference sequence). This chain's CDR3 is CAWSVREDFRDRPQHF.

The CDR3: CASSLDHSPTDTQYF. The V and J genes are TRBV11-2 and TRBJ2-3. The CDR3 contains 15 residues. The V gene's germline CDR1 is SGHAT and CDR2 FQNNGV.

The gene calls are TRBV5-1 and TRBJ2-7; lacking DNA, the TRBD1 call made by TCRdb goes unchecked. Germline assignment: CDR1 SGHRS and CDR2 YFSETQ. The CDR3 has 16 residues. CDR3: CASSPGHIGTKDEQYF.

The V call is TRBV7-2, the J call TRBJ2-5; TCRdb's D call, TRBD1, is unchecked because there is no DNA. Germline values: CDR1 SGHTA, CDR2 FQGNSA. CDR3 length: 13 amino acids. The CDR3 sequence: CASSLERGETQYF.

The chain links TRBV6-2 or TRBV6-3 to TRBJ2-1; TCRdb's assignment of TRBD1 cannot be checked, as there is no DNA. In germline, CDR1 is MNHEY, CDR2 SVGEGT. This CDR3 contains 18 residues. The CDR3 spells CASSYSIGTGLTYNEQFF.

The rearrangement joins TRBV29-1 to TRBJ2-7. This CDR3 is 13 amino acids long. Germline CDR1 reads SQVTM; CDR2 reads ANQGSEA. CDR3 amino acids: CSVEGEGTYEQYF.

The chain combines TRBV20-1 with TRBJ2-3; TCRdb designates TRBD2, a call that cannot be tested without DNA. Germline V gives CDR1 DFQATT, CDR2 SNEGSKA (reference sequence). This CDR3 comprises 13 residues. This chain's CDR3 is CSATRDLFDTQYF.

The chain joins TRBV9 to TRBJ2-7; there is no DNA to check the TCRdb D call of TRBD2. Germline loops: CDR1 SGDLS, CDR2 YYNGEE. CDR3 length: 15 residues. The CDR3 protein is CASSEGPGPSREQYF.

J is TRBJ2-1 and V is TRBV12-3 or TRBV12-4; TCRdb selects TRBD2, and the lack of DNA leaves this call unchecked. CDR3 length equals 13 residues. The CDR3 sequence: CASSPRGENEQFF.

The chain couples TRBV20-1 to TRBJ1-5; TCRdb designates TRBD1, a call that cannot be tested without DNA. The germline gives CDR1 DFQATT, CDR2 SNEGSKA (reference sequence). The CDR3 covers 18 residues. The CDR3 loop reads CSARVSGTGKTGNQPQHF.

This chain uses TRBV11-2 with TRBJ2-5; TCRdb calls TRBD1, which cannot be checked without DNA. This CDR3 is built from 18 residues. Germline V gives CDR1 SGHAT, CDR2 FQNNGV. This CDR3 reads CASSSPAIEDRYQETQYF.

The genes are TRBV6-1 and TRBJ2-5; TCRdb's assignment of TRBD1 cannot be checked, as there is no DNA. The CDR3 contains 14 residues. Germline loops: CDR1 MNHNS, CDR2 SASEGT. CDR3 amino acids: CASSPDRGQETQYF.

The chain uses TRBV20-1 and TRBJ2-5; as DNA is missing, the TRBD1 call by TCRdb cannot be tested. The CDR3 has 15 amino acids. CDR1 and CDR2 (germline): DFQATT, SNEGSKA (reference sequence). The CDR3 protein is CSAGGYGGLQETQYF.

The genes are TRBV29-1 and TRBJ2-2; TCRdb's assignment of TRBD1 cannot be checked, as there is no DNA. Germline loops: CDR1 SQVTM, CDR2 ANQGSEA. This CDR3 spans 14 amino acids. The CDR3 spells CSVELLQGLGELFF.